The T cell receptor (beta chain) under discussion was sequenced for a study of T cell changes during pregnancy in multiple sclerosis. V shed 1 base and J shed 5 bases, with 11 bases lying between them. Germline V lookup: CDR1 MDHEN, CDR2 SYDVKM. CDR3 length: 14 residues. Data came from immunoSEQ multiplex PCR; TCRdb stores just in-frame clones and leaves some out. This sample carries 40,000 to 50,000 clones, more than 85% of them seen once, and the ten largest clones take about 0.6%. The TCR originated in a female donor with multiple sclerosis, enrolled in a pregnancy study. This material consisted of CD4+ T cells from peripheral blood mononuclear cells, taken in the third trimester of pregnancy. The J gene is TRBJ1-2, the V gene TRBV28, with D perhaps matching TRBD1 (5 bases). The CDR3 is CASSLSGGGYGYTF. CDR3 DNA: TGTGCCAGCAGTTTATCCGGTGGGGGGTATGGCTACACCTTC.